The 21 T cell receptor beta chains below were found in one sample sequenced in a study of beta chain features in type 1 diabetes. Findings of the study overall: The study found moderately but significantly shorter TCRB CDR3s in all four CD4+ subsets of Type 1 diabetes patients.

These receptors are not linked to any known antigen. Every bit of the isolated RNA underwent reverse transcription, so sequencing read expressed TCRB transcripts. Repertoires were generated with immunoSEQ multiplex PCR, while TCRdb's copy carries only in-frame clones and drops some. The sample has over 200,000 clones, roughly 11% seen once. The sequenced material came from naive CD4+ T cells from blood. All receptors come from a man aged 30 to 45 with type 1 diabetes.

This clone was picked up a small number of times. The rearrangement uses TRBV23-1 and TRBJ2-7, with D perhaps matching TRBD1 (5 bases). TRBV23-1 is classed as an ORF, of uncertain function. V was pared by 0 bases and J by 5 bases, with 14 bases between. The CDR3 length is 15 residues. The CDR3, as DNA: TGCGCCAGCAGTCAATCGAATGGAAAGGGGAACGAGCAGTACTTC. Its protein is CASSQSNGKGNEQYF.

On this clone itself: Other DNA sequences within the sample encode an identical CDR3. V and J are TRBV7-9 and TRBJ2-3, with TRBD2 matching 7 bases. From germline, CDR1 is SEHNR and CDR2 FQNEAQ (reference sequence). V was pared by 5 bases and J by 6 bases, with 8 bases of the junction left unmatched. This CDR3 has 14 amino acids. The CDR3 protein is CASSPPGGRDTQYF. The CDR3 nucleotides read TGTGCCAGCAGCCCTCCCGGGGGGAGGGATACGCAGTATTTT.

The chain recombines TRBV10-3 with TRBJ2-1; 11 positions match TRBD2. The CDR3 covers 14 residues. V was pared by 6 bases and J by 3 bases, with 1 base of the junction left unmatched. Germline V gives CDR1 ENHRY, CDR2 SYGVKD. The CDR3 region has the DNA TGTGCCATCAGGGGGACTAGCGGCTACAATGAGCAGTTCTTC. Translated: CAIRGTSGYNEQFF.

The V call is TRBV7-3, the J call TRBJ2-5; D not certain. This CDR3 comprises 13 residues. CDR1 and CDR2 from the germline V gene are SGHTA and FQGTGA. V dropped 5 bases and J dropped 5 bases, with 12 bases sitting between them. CDR3: CASSPSSRETQYF. The CDR3, as DNA: TGTGCCAGCAGCCCTAGTTCGAGGGAGACCCAGTACTTC.

The chain couples TRBV5-6 to TRBJ2-7, with TRBD1 matching over 7 bases. J was trimmed by 5 bases and V by 4 bases; bases with no gene match: 9. Germline V gives CDR1 SGHDT, CDR2 YYEEEE. The CDR3 has 14 amino acids. Written as DNA, the CDR3 is TGTGCCAGCAGCCTAAGGACAGGTATCCACGAGCAGTACTTC. It yields the protein CASSLRTGIHEQYF.

This clone was seen more than once but under ten times. This chain links TRBV19 with TRBJ2-7, with 9 bases identical to TRBD1. Germline loops: CDR1 LNHDA, CDR2 SQIVND (reference sequence). V lost 5 bases, J lost 3 bases, and 8 bases stayed unmatched. This CDR3 is 15 amino acids long. The CDR3 nucleotides read TGTGCCAGTAGTCCGAGGACAGGGGCCCGCTACGAGCAGTACTTC. The encoded protein is CASSPRTGARYEQYF.

The chain couples TRBV28 to TRBJ1-6, with 8 bases identical to TRBD1. The CDR3 has 14 residues. Germline V lookup: CDR1 MDHEN, CDR2 SYDVKM. Trimming removed 5 bases from V and 7 bases from J; junction bases left unmatched: 4. For the CDR3, the DNA is TGTGCCAGCAGTCCAGGGGGCCGGAATTCACCCCTCCACTTT. Translated, it gives CASSPGGRNSPLHF.

Here the CDR3 reads CASSRTPTNEKLFF. In DNA, the CDR3 is TGTGCCAGCAGTCGGACTCCAACTAATGAAAAACTGTTTTTT. J is TRBJ1-4 and V is TRBV6-5; D gene unclear. In germline, CDR1 is MNHEY, CDR2 SVGAGI. V was trimmed by 5 bases and J by 0 bases, leaving 7 bases between them. CDR3 length equals 14 residues.

This clone was found a few times. This CDR3 is CATAQRGAGISTDTQYF. Written as DNA, the CDR3 is TGTGCCACCGCCCAGCGGGGGGCCGGAATCAGCACAGATACGCAGTATTTT. This chain links TRBV10-3 with TRBJ2-3, with 9 nucleotides matching TRBD2. Germline trimming cut 10 bases from V and 0 bases from J; bases unmatched to any gene: 14. CDR1 is ENHRY and CDR2 is SYGVKD in the germline V gene. The CDR3 has 17 amino acids.

This clone was seen a few times. J is TRBJ2-7 and V is TRBV4-1; 9 bases line up with TRBD1. The CDR3 is 13 amino acids. In germline, CDR1 is MGHRA, CDR2 YSYEKL. V lost 6 bases to trimming and J lost 5 bases; unmatched junction nucleotides: 5. The CDR3 bases are TGCGCCAGCAGACGACAGGGGGAAGACGAGCAGTACTTC. It is translated as CASRRQGEDEQYF.

This rearrangement joins TRBV23-1 to TRBJ2-7, with D perhaps TRBD1 (5 bases). TRBV23-1 is treated as an ORF (open reading frame) with a function not yet certain. This CDR3 is 15 amino acids long. The V and J ends lost 0 bases and 0 bases respectively, with 9 bases between them. CDR3 loop: CASSQSGQYSYEQYF. The DNA of the CDR3 is TGCGCCAGCAGTCAATCGGGGCAGTACTCCTACGAGCAGTACTTC.

A few counts support this clone. The CDR3, as DNA: TGTGCCAGCAAACAGGGGGCGTGGGTCTATGGCTACACCTTC. Translating gives CASKQGAWVYGYTF. This chain joins TRBV21-1 and TRBJ1-2; the table gives TRBD1 as D, unverified against the DNA. TRBV21-1 is assigned pseudogene status. There are 14 residues in the CDR3.

The chain links TRBV29-1 to TRBJ1-2; no clear D. Trimming pared 2 bases from V and 0 bases from J, leaving 4 bases between. CDR1 SQVTM and CDR2 ANQGSEA come from the germline V gene. This CDR3 has 12 amino acids. In DNA, the CDR3 is TGCAGCGTTGAATCGGCTAACTATGGCTACACCTTC. Residues: CSVESANYGYTF.

This clone was found a few times. The chain carries TRBV4-1 and TRBJ2-5, with a weak D call TRBD1 (6 bases). Trimming pared 1 base from V and 4 bases from J, leaving 10 bases between. The CDR3 contains 14 residues. The germline V gene has CDR1 MGHRA and CDR2 YSYEKL. CDR3 in amino acids: CASSQVTGLETQYF. The CDR3 coding sequence is TGCGCCAGCAGCCAAGTCACAGGGCTAGAGACCCAGTACTTC.

This clone was counted a few times. This chain joins TRBV9 and TRBJ2-1; 10 nucleotides align to TRBD2. Per the germline V gene, CDR1 is SGDLS and CDR2 is YYNGEE. With 2 bases clipped from V and 4 bases from J, the junction kept 6 bases outside the gene matches. The CDR3 has 16 residues. The CDR3 sequence: CASSVTGTSAYNEQFF. The CDR3 nucleotides read TGTGCCAGCAGCGTCACCGGGACTAGCGCGTACAATGAGCAGTTCTTC.

The rearrangement links TRBV28 to TRBJ2-7; 8 bases align to TRBD1. The germline V gene encodes CDR1 MDHEN and CDR2 SYDVKM. Losses at the gene ends were 5 bases for V and 3 bases for J; bases not matched to a gene: 9. The CDR3 runs to 15 residues. The CDR3 protein is CASSPTIDRGYEQYF. The CDR3 DNA sequence: TGTGCCAGCAGTCCTACCATAGACAGGGGCTACGAGCAGTACTTC.

The gene calls are TRBV9 and TRBJ2-5, with 13 nucleotides matching TRBD2. Germline V gene data show CDR1 as SGDLS and CDR2 as YYNGEE. The CDR3 consists of 16 residues. Trimming removed 3 bases from V and 4 bases from J; junction bases left unmatched: 6. CDR3 nucleotide sequence: TGTGCCAGCAGCGGGTCATGGACTAGCGGGGGAGAGACCCAGTACTTC. It codes for CASSGSWTSGGETQYF.

This chain joins TRBV6-5 and TRBJ2-7, with TRBD2 matching 7 bases. V lost 5 bases, J lost 3 bases, and 7 bases stayed unmatched. This CDR3 region has 14 residues. Germline V gene data show CDR1 as MNHEY and CDR2 as SVGAGI. The chain's CDR3 is CASSRDYPIYEQYF. The CDR3 DNA reads as TGTGCCAGCAGTCGGGACTACCCGATCTACGAGCAGTACTTC.

This clone was picked up a small number of times. The chain combines TRBV29-1 with TRBJ2-5; 7 bases map to TRBD2. The CDR3 totals 13 residues. CDR1 is SQVTM and CDR2 is ANQGSEA in the germline V gene. J lost 5 bases, V lost 3 bases, and 6 bases had no gene match. CDR3: CSVDMGRGETQYF. Written as DNA, the CDR3 is TGCAGCGTTGACATGGGGCGGGGGGAGACCCAGTACTTC.

This clone turned up a few times. The chain links TRBV19 to TRBJ1-6; the D is unclear. This CDR3 spans 13 amino acids. CDR1 and CDR2 (germline): LNHDA, SQIVND (reference sequence). V lost 4 bases to trimming and J lost 7 bases, with 8 bases between them. The CDR3 spells CASSSGSNSPLHF. As DNA, the CDR3 is TGTGCCAGTAGTAGCGGCAGCAATTCACCCCTCCACTTT. Full variable domain (missing parts from reference TRBV19 and TRBJ1-6): DGGITQSPKYLFRKEGQNVTLSCEQNLNHDAMYWYRQDPGQGLRLIYYSQIVNDFQKGDIAEGYSVSREKKESFPLTVTSAQKNPTAFYLCASSSGSNSPLHFGNGTRLTVT.

This clone was counted only a few times. The chain joins TRBV5-1 to TRBJ2-3, with 12 bases fitting TRBD2. The CDR3 length is 18 residues. Germline loops: CDR1 SGHRS, CDR2 YFSETQ. The J segment lost 1 base and the V segment lost 2 bases, leaving 8 bases of the junction unmatched. CDR3: CASSLRTSGEFGTDTQYF. As DNA, the CDR3 is TGCGCCAGCAGCTTACGGACTAGCGGGGAATTTGGCACAGATACGCAGTATTTT. The full variable domain, in which reference TRBV5-1 and TRBJ2-3 provide the parts outside the CDR3, is KAGVTQTPRYLIKTRGQQVTLSCSPISGHRSVSWYQQTPGQGLQFLFEYFSETQRNKGNFPGRFSGRQFSNSRSEMNVSTLELGDSALYLCASSLRTSGEFGTDTQYFGPGTRLTVL.